Following are 22 T cell receptor beta chains from one sample sequenced in a study of somatic reversion in DOCK8 deficiency. Using EuroClonality-NGS primers, TRB was amplified from around 93 ng genomic DNA in one-step amplicon PCR. TCRdb called the multiplex PCR reads again in MiXCR, with one record for every CDR3 protein. The table has approximately 2,600 distinct CDR3 sequences, 20% to 30% seen once. The specimen was peripheral blood. Receptors originate from a human donor in good health.

A few counts support this clonotype. The chain combines TRBV5-1 with TRBJ1-4; 8 positions agree with TRBD1. This CDR3 has 15 residues. From germline, CDR1 is SGHRS and CDR2 YFSETQ. The V gene end was trimmed by 3 bases and the J gene end by 7 bases; junction bases not matched to a gene: 8. The CDR3 DNA reads as TGCGCCAGCAGCTCGCAGGGGGCCTATGGTGAAAAACTGTTTTTT. This gives the protein CASSSQGAYGEKLFF.

The chain has TRBV3-1 and TRBJ1-3; no definite D call. The germline V gene encodes CDR1 LGHDT and CDR2 YNNKEL (reference sequence). The CDR3 is made up of 15 amino acids. Trimming removed 5 bases from V and 0 bases from J, with 11 bases in between. The DNA of the CDR3 is TGTGCCAGCAGCGCGGGCTGGAGCTCTGGAAACACCATATATTTT. Its protein product is CASSAGWSSGNTIYF.

Details on this clonotype: A much larger clone differs from this one at a single base, so this may be a read error. The rearrangement uses TRBV6-2 or TRBV6-3 and TRBJ1-1; possibly TRBD1 for D (5 bases). Germline CDR1 reads MNHEY; CDR2 reads SVGEGT. CDR3 length: 14 residues. CDR3 nucleotides: TGTGCCAGCAGTACCCCGGGACCAAACGCTGAAGCTTCCTTT. Its translation: CASSTPGPNAEASF.

By its share, this clonotype is large. At one end the junction does not follow the germline gene, possibly because of a read error. The chain combines TRBV10-3 with TRBJ2-7; D gene ambiguous. This CDR3 comprises 10 residues. The germline V gene has CDR1 ENHRY and CDR2 SYGVKD. CDR3 sequence reads: CATSEVEQYF. In DNA, the CDR3 is TGTGCCACCAGTGAAGTTGAGCAGTACTTC.

The chain employs TRBV20-1 and TRBJ2-7, with D perhaps given as TRBD1 or TRBD2 (5 bases each). V was cut by 4 bases and J by 2 bases, with 12 bases left in between. The CDR3 extends over 13 amino acids. Germline assignment: CDR1 DFQATT and CDR2 SNEGSKA (reference sequence). CDR3 in amino acids: CSATGTRAYEQYF. In DNA, the CDR3 is TGCAGTGCTACCGGGACCCGTGCCTACGAGCAGTACTTC.

By its share, this clonotype is medium-sized. The chain uses TRBV7-9 and TRBJ1-2; no clear D. V lost 8 bases to trimming and J lost 0 bases, with 16 bases between them. Looked up from germline, CDR1 is SEHNR and CDR2 is FQNEAQ (reference sequence). The CDR3 length is 15 residues. This CDR3 reads CASSLGRTANYGYTF. Written as DNA, the CDR3 is TGTGCCAGCTCGCTCGGGCGGACTGCTAACTATGGCTACACCTTC. Combining the CDR3 with reference TRBV7-9 and TRBJ1-2 gives the whole variable domain DTGVSQNPRHKITKRGQNVTFRCDPISEHNRLYWYRQTLGQGPEFLTYFQNEAQLEKSRLLSDRFSAERPKGSFSTLEIQRTEQGDSAMYLCASSLGRTANYGYTFGSGTRLTVV.

This clonotype is labeled as medium-sized. This chain connects TRBV20-1 to TRBJ1-1; D remains unclear. Germline CDR1 DFQATT, CDR2 SNEGSKA (reference sequence). The CDR3 is 15 residues long. V was cut by 3 bases and J by 7 bases, with 21 bases left in between. The CDR3 region has the DNA TGCAGTGCTAGGGTCGAGGGCGGCTTGTTAGGTGAAGCTTTCTTT. This codes for CSARVEGGLLGEAFF.

By proportion, this clonotype is large. The genes are TRBV12-3 or TRBV12-4 and TRBJ1-1; TRBD1 matches 8 bases. This CDR3 contains 14 residues. V lost 5 bases, J lost 0 bases, and 2 bases stayed unmatched. DNA of the CDR3: TGTGCCAGCAGTCCGGGACAGGTGAACACTGAAGCTTTCTTT. Amino acid sequence: CASSPGQVNTEAFF.

Concerning this clonotype: The final CDR3 position lacks the conserved phenylalanine or tryptophan, pointing to a likely read error. J is TRBJ2-7 and V is TRBV7-9; D is uncertain. Germline assignment: CDR1 SEHNR and CDR2 FQNEAQ (reference sequence). The CDR3 has 14 amino acids. Trimming took off 1 base at V and 3 bases at J, with 10 bases between the two ends. CDR3 sequence: CASSLVLGYYEQYL. The CDR3 bases are TGTGCCAGCAGCTTAGTACTGGGTTACTACGAGCAGTACCTC.

The chain links TRBV5-1 to TRBJ1-2, with D perhaps matching TRBD1 (6 bases). In germline, CDR1 is SGHRS, CDR2 YFSETQ. This CDR3 has 14 residues. V shed 0 bases and J shed 4 bases, with 10 bases lying between them. CDR3 amino acids: CASSLEGGAYGYTF. CDR3 DNA: TGCGCCAGCAGCTTGGAGGGGGGGGCCTATGGCTACACCTTC.

This clonotype was found a few times. This chain uses TRBV20-1 with TRBJ1-1; 9 bases map to TRBD1. There are 13 residues in the CDR3. V dropped 4 bases and J dropped 5; count of bases not matched to a gene: 5. Germline loops: CDR1 DFQATT, CDR2 SNEGSKA (reference sequence). DNA for the CDR3: TGCAGTGCTAACAACAGGGGGCAGACTGAAGCTTTCTTT. Its protein product is CSANNRGQTEAFF.

By sample share, this clonotype is medium-sized. The rearrangement links TRBV6-2 or TRBV6-3 to TRBJ1-1; 8 positions agree with TRBD1. The CDR3 runs 16 residues. Germline V gene lookup returns CDR1 MNHEY and CDR2 SVGEGT. V lost 2 bases, J lost 2 bases, and 7 bases stayed unmatched. CDR3 in amino acids: CASSYTSGQVNTEAFF. Written as DNA, the CDR3 is TGTGCCAGCAGTTACACTTCGGGACAGGTCAACACTGAAGCTTTCTTT.

This chain connects TRBV20-1 to TRBJ2-7; 7 bases map to TRBD2. The V segment lost 3 bases and the J segment 0 bases; nucleotides outside the gene matches: 5. The CDR3 sequence is 14 residues long. Germline V lookup: CDR1 DFQATT, CDR2 SNEGSKA (reference sequence). The CDR3 DNA sequence: TGCAGTGCTAGCGGGGAGGGGAGCTCCTACGAGCAGTACTTC. It specifies CSASGEGSSYEQYF.

This clonotype is judged medium-sized. The CDR3 nucleotides are TGCAGCGCCGCGGCGGGGGCCACTGAAGCTTTCTTT. It codes for CSAAAGATEAFF. The chain is built from TRBV20-1 and TRBJ1-1, with D possibly TRBD1 on 6 matching bases. The germline V gene has CDR1 DFQATT and CDR2 SNEGSKA (reference sequence). This CDR3 region has 12 residues.

The chain carries TRBV4-1 and TRBJ1-1; tentatively, D is TRBD1 (6 bases). CDR3 size: 14 residues. Trimming left V 0 bases short and J 3 bases short, with 8 bases between. Germline lookup yields CDR1 MGHRA and CDR2 YSYEKL. CDR3 region: CASSQDWTDTEAFF. CDR3 nucleotides: TGCGCCAGCAGCCAAGATTGGACAGACACTGAAGCTTTCTTT.

The V gene is TRBV6-5, the J gene TRBJ1-3; D remains ambiguous. Germline CDR1 reads MNHEY; CDR2 reads SVGAGI. This CDR3 spans 13 amino acids. V was cut by 8 bases and J by 7 bases, with 15 bases left in between. DNA for the CDR3: TGTGCCAGCCCCCTGGGAGAAGGGAACACCATATATTTT. Amino acids: CASPLGEGNTIYF.

The chain has TRBV27 and TRBJ2-2; D may correspond to TRBD1 or TRBD2 (5 bases each). This CDR3 comprises 14 residues. V dropped 7 bases and J dropped 1 base, with 10 bases sitting between them. Germline V lookup: CDR1 MNHEY, CDR2 SMNVEV (reference sequence). The CDR3 is CASTGTLNTGELFF. CDR3 DNA: TGTGCCAGCACCGGGACCCTGAACACCGGGGAGCTGTTTTTT.

This clonotype was counted only a few times. V and J are TRBV3-1 and TRBJ2-7; no firm D call. Trimming removed 2 bases from V and 1 base from J, with 9 bases in between. Germline V CDR1 and CDR2: LGHDT, YNNKEL (reference sequence). The CDR3 spans 14 residues. CDR3 protein: CASSQTSLSYEQYF. The CDR3 nucleotides are TGTGCCAGCAGCCAAACCTCCTTATCCTACGAGCAGTACTTC.

Points on this clonotype: This may be a read error: a much more frequent sequence differs by one nucleotide. This sequence joins TRBV12-3 or TRBV12-4 and TRBJ2-2, with 8 positions matching TRBD1. The CDR3 is made up of 15 amino acids. The CDR3 protein is CANLRTGTVTRELFF. CDR3 in DNA: TGTGCCAACCTACGGACAGGGACGGTCACCAGGGAGCTGTTTTTT.

The V call is TRBV7-2, the J call TRBJ2-7; 11 bases match TRBD2. This CDR3 region has 15 residues. The V segment lost 3 bases and the J segment 4 bases; nucleotides outside the gene matches: 5. CDR1 and CDR2 from the germline V gene are SGHTA and FQGNSA. CDR3 DNA: TGTGCCAGCAGCTTTTCGACTAGCGGGAAGTACGAGCAGTACTTC. Translation: CASSFSTSGKYEQYF.

V and J are TRBV27 and TRBJ1-1; 10 bases are shared with TRBD1. Per the germline V gene, CDR1 is MNHEY and CDR2 is SMNVEV (reference sequence). The junction had 6 bases not matched to a gene; V was cut back by 6 bases and J by 2 bases. The length of the CDR3 is 15 residues. CDR3 DNA: TGTGCCAGCAGCCCGACAGGGGGCGTAAACACTGAAGCTTTCTTT. Translated, it gives CASSPTGGVNTEAFF.

V is TRBV20-1 and J is TRBJ2-1, with 8 bases lining up with TRBD2. The CDR3 totals 15 residues. The germline gives CDR1 DFQATT, CDR2 SNEGSKA (reference sequence). After removal of 1 base from V and 5 bases from J, the junction contained 7 bases not matched to a gene. DNA for the CDR3: TGCAGTGCTAGAGTCTTAGCGGGGATAAACAATGAGCAGTTCTTC. Residues: CSARVLAGINNEQFF.